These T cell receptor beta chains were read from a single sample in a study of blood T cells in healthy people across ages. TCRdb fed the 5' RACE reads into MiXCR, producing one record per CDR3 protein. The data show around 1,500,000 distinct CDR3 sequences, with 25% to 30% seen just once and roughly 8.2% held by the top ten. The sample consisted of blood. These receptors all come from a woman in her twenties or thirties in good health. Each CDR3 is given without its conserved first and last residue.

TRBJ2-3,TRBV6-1,ASSEAGQGTDTQY
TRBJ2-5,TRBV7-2,ASSLVPSGYQETQY
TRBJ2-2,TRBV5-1,ASSLGGGTTNTGELF
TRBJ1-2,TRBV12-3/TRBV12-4,ASRRQGLREGYT
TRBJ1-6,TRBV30,ASGSLGSPLH
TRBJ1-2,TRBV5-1,ASSFRVGYGYT
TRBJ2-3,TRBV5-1,ASSSSGGTTDTQY
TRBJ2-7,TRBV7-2,ASSLAGLNTYEQY
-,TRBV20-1,SAYGGSAYNEQY
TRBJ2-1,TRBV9,ASSVTSGGYQLF
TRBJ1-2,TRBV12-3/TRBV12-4,ASSRHRTTSGWAYGYT
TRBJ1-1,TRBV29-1,SVVPGVLPTEAF
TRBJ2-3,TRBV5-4,ASSFGPTDTDTQY
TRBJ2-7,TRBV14,ASSQDWDANYEQY
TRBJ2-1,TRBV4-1,ASSQSGTSDYNEQF
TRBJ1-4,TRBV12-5,ASGSGQGATNEKLF
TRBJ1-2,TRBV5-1,ASILRDSDGYT
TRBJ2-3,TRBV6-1,ASSEIGVMRDTQY
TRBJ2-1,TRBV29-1,SVDRGGCNEQF
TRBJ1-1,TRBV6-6,ASSQLGGGGGRTEAF
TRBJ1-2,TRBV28,VAAGKNYGYT
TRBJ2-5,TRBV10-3,AISPSGGETQY
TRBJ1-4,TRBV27,ANSLRRSTNEKRF
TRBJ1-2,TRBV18,ASAPLPGQGFYGYT
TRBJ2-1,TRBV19,ASNLALNNEQF
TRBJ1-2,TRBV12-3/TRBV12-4,ASSLGNRAINYGYT
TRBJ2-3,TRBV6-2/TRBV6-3,ASSSPGLSTDMQY
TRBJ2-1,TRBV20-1,SASMAKSSYNEQF
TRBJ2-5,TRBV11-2,ASSRWTAQETQY
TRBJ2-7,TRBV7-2,ASSVTSASPLGQY
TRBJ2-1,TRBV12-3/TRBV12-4,ASRSSGKGEQF
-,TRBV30,AWGRGGSLETQY
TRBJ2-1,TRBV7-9,ASSREGVFLNEQF
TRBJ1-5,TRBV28,ASSDLGTGDGQPQH
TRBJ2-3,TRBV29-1,SVNVLGPDTQY
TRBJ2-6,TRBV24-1,ATSDYKDRGRNSGANVLT
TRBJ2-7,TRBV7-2,ASSLDRGHSYEQY
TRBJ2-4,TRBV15,ATSRDGTVGLAKNIQY
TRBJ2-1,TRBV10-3,AISEWTGKNEQF
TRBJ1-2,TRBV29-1,SVEGRGGARGRYGYT
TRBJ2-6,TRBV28,ASSSSETSGANVLT
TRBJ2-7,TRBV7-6,ASSRDRGFYEQY
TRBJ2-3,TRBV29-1,SVVAGGDTDTQY
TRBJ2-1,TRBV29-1,SVDTGTGIGNEQF
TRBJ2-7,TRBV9,ASSFGTDYNEQY
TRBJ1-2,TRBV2,ASSDEDGYT